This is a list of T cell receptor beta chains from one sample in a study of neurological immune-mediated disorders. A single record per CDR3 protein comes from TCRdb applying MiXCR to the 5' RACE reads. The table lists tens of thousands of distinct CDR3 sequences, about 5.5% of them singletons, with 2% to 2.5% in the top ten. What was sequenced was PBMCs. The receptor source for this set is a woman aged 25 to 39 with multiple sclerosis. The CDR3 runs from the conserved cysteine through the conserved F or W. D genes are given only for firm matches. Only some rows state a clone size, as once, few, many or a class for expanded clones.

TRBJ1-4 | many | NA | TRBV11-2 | TGTGCCAGCAGCCGAGGAGAGGGGGAAGGCCTGTTTTTT | CASSRGEGEGLFF
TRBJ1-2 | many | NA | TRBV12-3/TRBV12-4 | TGTGCCAGCAGGACGGGTCCCCCTAACTATGGCTACACCTTC | CASRTGPPNYGYTF
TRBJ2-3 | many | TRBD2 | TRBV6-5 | TGTGCCAGCAGCATAGCGGGAGCCGATACGCAGTATTTT | CASSIAGADTQYF
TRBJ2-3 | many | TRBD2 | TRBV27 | TGTGCCAGCAGTTTCGGGCGGGGGGGGGCAGATACGCAGTATTTT | CASSFGRGGADTQYF
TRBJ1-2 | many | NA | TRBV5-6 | TGTGCCAGCAGCTCCACCGGGACGGCCTATGGCTACACCTTC | CASSSTGTAYGYTF
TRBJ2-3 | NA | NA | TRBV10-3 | TGTGCCACTGGTAGAGTGATAGATACGCAGTATTTT | CATGRVIDTQYF
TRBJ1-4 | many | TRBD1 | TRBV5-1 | TGCGCCAGCAGCGCGAGTCCGAACAGGGGAAATGAAAAACTGTTTTTT | CASSASPNRGNEKLFF
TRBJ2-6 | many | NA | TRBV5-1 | TGCGCCAGCAGCCCGGACATCTCTGGGGCCAACGTCCTGACTTTC | CASSPDISGANVLTF
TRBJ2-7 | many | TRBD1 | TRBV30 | TGTGCCTGGAGCGAACGAAGACAGGGAATTCAGGGCGAGCAGTACTTC | CAWSERRQGIQGEQYF
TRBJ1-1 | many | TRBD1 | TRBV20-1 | TGCAGTGCTGGACCTGACAGGGCCTACACTGAAGCTTTCTTT | CSAGPDRAYTEAFF
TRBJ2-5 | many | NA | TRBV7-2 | TGTGCCAGCAGCTTGGAACTGGGGACCCAGTACTTC | CASSLELGTQYF
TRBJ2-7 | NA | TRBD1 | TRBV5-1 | TGCGCCAGCAGCCGGATCGGGACAGCCTACGAGCAGTACTTC | CASSRIGTAYEQYF
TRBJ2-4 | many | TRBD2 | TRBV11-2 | TGTGCCAGCAGCTTAGGCGGTAGCGGGAGTTCTCTCGCCAAAAACATTCAGTACTTC | CASSLGGSGSSLAKNIQYF
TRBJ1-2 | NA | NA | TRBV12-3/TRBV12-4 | TGTGCCAGCAGTTTAATTATCAGGTCGCTGGTCCATGGCTACACCTTC | CASSLIIRSLVHGYTF
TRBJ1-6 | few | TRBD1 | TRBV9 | TGTGCCAGCAGCGAACATCCTCGGACAGGGGATTCAACCCTCAACTTT | CASSEHPRTGDSTLNF
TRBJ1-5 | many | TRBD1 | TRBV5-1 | TGCGCCAGCAGCCCCCGGACAGGGGGCGATCAGCCCCAGCATTTT | CASSPRTGGDQPQHF
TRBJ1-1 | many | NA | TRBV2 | TGTGCCAGCAGTGAAGAGTACATGAACACTGAAGCTTTCTTT | CASSEEYMNTEAFF
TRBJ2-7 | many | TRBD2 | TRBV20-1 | TGCAGTGCTAGAGATCTTACTAGCGGGGATTACGAGCAGTACTTC | CSARDLTSGDYEQYF
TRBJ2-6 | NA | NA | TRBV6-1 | TGTGCCAGCATCCCGGGGAGCTCTGGGGCCAACGTCCTGACTTTC | CASIPGSSGANVLTF
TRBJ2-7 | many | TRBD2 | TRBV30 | TGTGCCTGGAGTGTACTAGCGGGAATCGGTGCCTACGAGCAGTACTTC | CAWSVLAGIGAYEQYF
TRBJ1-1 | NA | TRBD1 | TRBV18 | TGTGCCAGCTCACAGACAGGGGAGGCTTTCTTT | CASSQTGEAFF
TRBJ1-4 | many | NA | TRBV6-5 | TGTGCCAGCAGTTACTCATGGCCAGGGGCAGCAACTAATGAAAAACTGTTTTTT | CASSYSWPGAATNEKLFF
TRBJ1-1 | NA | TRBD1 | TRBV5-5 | TGTGCCAGCAGCTTGGACTCGGGACAGGATGAAGCTTTCTTT | CASSLDSGQDEAFF
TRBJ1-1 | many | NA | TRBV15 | TGTGCCACCAGCAGAGAAAGGGTGAACACTGAAGCTTTCTTT | CATSRERVNTEAFF
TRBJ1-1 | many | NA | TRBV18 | TGTGCCAGCTCACCACAGGGTTCAGCGACTGAAGCTTTCTTT | CASSPQGSATEAFF
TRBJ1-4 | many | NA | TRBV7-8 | TGTGCCAGCAGCCCCGGGGCTGGTTGGGAAAAACTGTTTTTT | CASSPGAGWEKLFF
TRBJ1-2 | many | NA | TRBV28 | TGTGCCAGCAGTTTAGTCCACTATGGCTACACCTTC | CASSLVHYGYTF
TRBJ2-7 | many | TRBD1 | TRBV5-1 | TGCGCCAGCAGGGGACAGGGCGCTTCCTACGAGCAGTACTTC | CASRGQGASYEQYF
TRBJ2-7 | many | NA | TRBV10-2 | TGCGCCAGCAGTGAGTCGGTTAGGCGGCAGTACTTC | CASSESVRRQYF
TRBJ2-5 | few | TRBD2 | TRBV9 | TGTGCCAGCAGCGCACGCGGGAGGGACGTAGAGACCCAGTACTTC | CASSARGRDVETQYF
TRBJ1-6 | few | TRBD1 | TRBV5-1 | TGCGCCAGCAGCCCGGACAGGGGCGGGAAGAATTCACCCCTCCACTTT | CASSPDRGGKNSPLHF
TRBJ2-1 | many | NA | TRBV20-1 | TGCAGTGCTAGAGATCAACGGACTACAGATGAGCAGTTCTTC | CSARDQRTTDEQFF
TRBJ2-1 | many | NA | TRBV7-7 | TGTGCCAGCAGCTTAGATGGGACCACCAACAATGAGCAGTTCTTC | CASSLDGTTNNEQFF
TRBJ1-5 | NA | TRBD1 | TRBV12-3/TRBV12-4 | TGTGCCAGCAGTCTCGGGACAGGGGGCGCCGATAGCAATCAGCCCCAGCATTTT | CASSLGTGGADSNQPQHF
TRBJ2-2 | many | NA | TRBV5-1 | TGCGCCAGCAGCTTGGAGGCTTCCCGGGAGCTGTTTTTT | CASSLEASRELFF
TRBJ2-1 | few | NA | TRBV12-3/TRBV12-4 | TGTGCCAGCAGTTCTGCTGCCCGGGGGCCTTACAATGAGCAGTTCTTC | CASSSAARGPYNEQFF
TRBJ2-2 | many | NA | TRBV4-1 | TGCGCCAGCAGCCAAGAATCGGGGTACACCGGGGAGCTGTTTTTT | CASSQESGYTGELFF
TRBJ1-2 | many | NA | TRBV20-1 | TGCAGTGCTAGGGTCAGTAGGGGCGATATCTATGGCTACACCTTC | CSARVSRGDIYGYTF
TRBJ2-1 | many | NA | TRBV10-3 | TGTGCCGGCGCCGGGTCTAACAATGAGCAGTTCTTC | CAGAGSNNEQFF
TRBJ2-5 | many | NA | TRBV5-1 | TGCGCCAGCAGCTTGGGTATGAGCCCAGAGACCCAGTACTTC | CASSLGMSPETQYF
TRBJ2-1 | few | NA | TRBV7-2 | TGTGCCAGCAGCTTATTCCCAGCTAATGAGCAGTTCTTC | CASSLFPANEQFF
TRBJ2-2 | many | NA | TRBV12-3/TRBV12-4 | TGTGCCAGCAGTGCGTTGGGCCACCAACGGACCGGGGAGCTGTTTTTT | CASSALGHQRTGELFF
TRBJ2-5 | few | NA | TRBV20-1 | TGCAGTGCTAGAGCGGGAAGGGGAGAGACCCAGTACTTC | CSARAGRGETQYF